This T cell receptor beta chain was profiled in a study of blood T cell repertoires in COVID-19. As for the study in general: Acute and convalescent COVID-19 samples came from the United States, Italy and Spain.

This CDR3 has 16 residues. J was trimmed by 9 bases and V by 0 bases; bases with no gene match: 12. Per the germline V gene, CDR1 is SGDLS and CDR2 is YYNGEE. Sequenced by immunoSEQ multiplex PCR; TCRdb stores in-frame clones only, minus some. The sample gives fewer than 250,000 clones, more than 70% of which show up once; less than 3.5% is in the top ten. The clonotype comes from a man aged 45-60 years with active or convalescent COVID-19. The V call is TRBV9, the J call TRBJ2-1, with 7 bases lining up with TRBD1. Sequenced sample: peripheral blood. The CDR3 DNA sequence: TGTGCCAGCAGCGTAGGGACACAGGGGTGGGGCAGTGAGCAGTTCTTC. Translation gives CASSVGTQGWGSEQFF.